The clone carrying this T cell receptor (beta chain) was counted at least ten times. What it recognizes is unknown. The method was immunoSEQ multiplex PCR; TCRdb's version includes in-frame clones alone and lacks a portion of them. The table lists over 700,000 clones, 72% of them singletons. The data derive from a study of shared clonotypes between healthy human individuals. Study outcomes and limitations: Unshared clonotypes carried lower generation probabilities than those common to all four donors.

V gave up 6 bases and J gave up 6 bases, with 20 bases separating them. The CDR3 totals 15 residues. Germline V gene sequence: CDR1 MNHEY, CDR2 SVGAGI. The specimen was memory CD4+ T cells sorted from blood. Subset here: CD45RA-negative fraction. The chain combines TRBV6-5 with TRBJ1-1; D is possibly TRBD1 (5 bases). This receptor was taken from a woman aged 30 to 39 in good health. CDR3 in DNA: TGTGCCAGCAGCCCCCTCGTGGGGGGGAGGGCTGAAGCTTTCTTT. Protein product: CASSPLVGGRAEAFF.